The rows below give T cell receptor beta chains drawn from one sample of a study of blood T cell repertoires in COVID-19. The method was immunoSEQ multiplex PCR; TCRdb's version includes in-frame clones alone and lacks a portion of them. The data hold roughly 120,000 clones, with around 80% observed a single time. Sequenced material: peripheral blood. The receptors were gathered from a human donor in a cohort sampled during active or convalescent COVID-19. CDR3s include the opening cysteine and the closing phenylalanine or tryptophan. A D gene is named only where the DNA matches it firmly. Clone size is given for some rows only: seen once, a few or many times, or a class if the clone is expanded.

>-|13|TRBV6-2/TRBV6-3|TRBJ2-2|few
TGTGCCAGCAGTTACACAGGGACCGGGGAGCTGTTTTTT
CASSYTGTGELFF
>-|14|TRBV14|TRBJ2-7|-
TGTGCCAGCAGCCAAGATCGGGTACCGAGCGAGCAGTACTTC
CASSQDRVPSEQYF
>-|18|TRBV21-1|TRBJ1-3|-
TGTGCCAGCAGCAAACCGGGAAGGACAGGGGTCGCTGGAAACACCATATATTTT
CASSKPGRTGVAGNTIYF
>TRBD1|12|TRBV19|TRBJ2-1|-
TGTGCCAGTAGTAGAGGGGGCGGTGAGCAGTTCTTC
CASSRGGGEQFF
>-|13|TRBV29-1|TRBJ2-3|-
TGCAGCGTGCAGGGTTTTGGCACAGATACGCAGTATTTT
CSVQGFGTDTQYF
>-|17|TRBV3-1/TRBV3-2|TRBJ2-3|-
TGTGCCAGCAGCCAGCACCGGGAACCCCTAGACGCAGATACGCAGTATTTT
CASSQHREPLDADTQYF
>-|15|TRBV19|TRBJ1-2|-
TGTGCCAGTAGTATAGCACGGGAACGGGGCTATGGCTACACCTTC
CASSIARERGYGYTF
>-|15|TRBV7-2|TRBJ2-1|-
TGTGCCAGCAGCTCGACCTACGGACAGTTTAATGAGCAGTTCTTC
CASSSTYGQFNEQFF
>TRBD2|14|TRBV19|TRBJ2-4|few
TGTGCCAGTAGTCTTAGCGGGGGCAAAAACATTCAGTACTTC
CASSLSGGKNIQYF
>TRBD1|14|TRBV28|TRBJ1-2|-
TGTGCCAGCAGCCCAGGGACAGCTCGCTATGGCTACACCTTC
CASSPGTARYGYTF
>TRBD1|14|TRBV14|TRBJ2-7|-
TGTGCCAGCAGCCCCCTGACAGGGTCCCACGAGCAGTACTTC
CASSPLTGSHEQYF
>-|19|TRBV5-1|TRBJ1-5|-
TGCGCCAGCAGCTTGGCCCCTCCAGGAGGTCCCGGGGGTTATCAGCCCCAGCATTTT
CASSLAPPGGPGGYQPQHF
>-|14|TRBV19|TRBJ1-2|-
TGTGCCAGTAGTATAGGAGGAACGATGAGTAGCTACACCTTC
CASSIGGTMSSYTF
>TRBD1|15|TRBV30|TRBJ1-5|-
TGTGCCTGGAGTGTACAGGGGGGGAGTAATCAGCCCCAGCATTTT
CAWSVQGGSNQPQHF
>-|15|TRBV11-2|TRBJ2-2|-
TGTGCCAGCAGCTCCATTTGGGGCGGGGAAGGGGAGCTGTTTTTT
CASSSIWGGEGELFF
>-|13|TRBV28|TRBJ2-7|-
TGTGCCAGCAGCTTCACAGGGTACTACGAGCAGTACTTC
CASSFTGYYEQYF
>-|14|TRBV9|TRBJ1-5|-
TGTGCCAGCAGCGAGACAGATAGCAATCAGCCCCAGCATTTT
CASSETDSNQPQHF
>TRBD1|15|TRBV6-2/TRBV6-3|TRBJ1-5|-
TGTGCCAGCAGTTGGACAGGGGGCTTTGGTCAGCCCCAGCATTTT
CASSWTGGFGQPQHF
>TRBD1|15|TRBV27|TRBJ1-6|once
TGTGCCAGCAGTTTGGGTTGGACAGGGGATTCACCCCTCCACTTT
CASSLGWTGDSPLHF
>-|15|TRBV4-1|TRBJ2-5|-
TGCGCCAGCAGCCAAGTTCAATACGGGCCGGCGGGCCAGTACTTC
CASSQVQYGPAGQYF
>TRBD1|16|TRBV7-9|TRBJ2-2|-
TGTGCCAGCAGCTCCCCGGGACAGGGGATTACCGGGGAGCTGTTTTTT
CASSSPGQGITGELFF
>-|13|TRBV18|TRBJ2-5|-
TGTGCCAGCTCACTCGGACAGAAAGAGACCCAGTACTTC
CASSLGQKETQYF